Sequencing of this T cell receptor beta chain was carried out in a study of blood T cell repertoires in COVID-19. Overall study context: Nucleic acid was either cDNA or gDNA, and it came from T cells, B-cell-depleted T cells, or PBMCs.

Some clones are missing from TCRdb's copy, which holds only in-frame ones; the method was immunoSEQ multiplex PCR. The sample carries some 120,000 clones, roughly 85% recorded once. CDR3 size: 14 residues. V was shortened by 6 bases and J by 1 base, with 12 bases between the two germline ends. Germline V CDR1 and CDR2: MNHEY, SMNVEV (reference sequence). Sample: peripheral blood. The sequence was obtained from a man aged 25-45 years with acute or convalescent COVID-19. This sequence joins TRBV27 and TRBJ1-1, with D possibly being TRBD1 (6 bases). CDR3 in DNA: TGTGCCAGCAGACCCCAGGGGACGAACACTGAAGCTTTCTTT. This encodes CASRPQGTNTEAFF.